This T cell receptor (beta chain) was identified during a study of cytomegalovirus exposure and HLA in healthy donors. PCR involved 60 Vbeta and 13 Jbeta primers. TCRdb's table, derived via immunoSEQ multiplex PCR, lists solely in-frame clones and lacks some. The table shows about 120,000 clones, with about 79% occurring only once. Trimming stripped 3 bases from V and 0 bases from J, with 9 bases between. Germline V lookup: CDR1 GTSNPN, CDR2 SVGIG (reference sequence). The CDR3 totals 15 residues. Notes on this clone: The antigen is unknown.

Notes on the study in general: An analysis was carried out at a later point. It showed that HLA-associated TCR beta chains were more clonally expanded than equally common non-associated chains.

This sequence originates from a woman in her 50s in good health and CMV-seronegative. The chain combines TRBV30 with TRBJ2-6, with a weak D call TRBD2 (5 bases). Source material: PBMCs. CDR3 amino acids: CAWSTGISGANVLTF. CDR3 sequence (DNA): TGTGCCTGGAGCACCGGGATCTCTGGGGCCAACGTCCTGACTTTC.